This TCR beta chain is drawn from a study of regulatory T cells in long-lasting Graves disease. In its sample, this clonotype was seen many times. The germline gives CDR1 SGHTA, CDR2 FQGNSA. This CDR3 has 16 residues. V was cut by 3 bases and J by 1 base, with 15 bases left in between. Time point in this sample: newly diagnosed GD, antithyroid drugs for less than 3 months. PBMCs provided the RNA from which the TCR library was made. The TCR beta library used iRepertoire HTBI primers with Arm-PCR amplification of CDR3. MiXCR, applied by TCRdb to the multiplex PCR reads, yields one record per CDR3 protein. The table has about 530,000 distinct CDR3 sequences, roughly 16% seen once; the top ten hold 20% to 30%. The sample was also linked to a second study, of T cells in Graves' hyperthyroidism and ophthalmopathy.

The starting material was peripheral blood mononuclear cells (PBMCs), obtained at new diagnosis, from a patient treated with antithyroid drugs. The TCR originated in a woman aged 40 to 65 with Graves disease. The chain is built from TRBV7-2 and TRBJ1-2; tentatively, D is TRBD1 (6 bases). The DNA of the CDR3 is TGTGCCAGCAGCTTGGTGGGGGCCGGATTTAACTATGGCTACACCTTC. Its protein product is CASSLVGAGFNYGYTF.